The clone carrying this T cell receptor beta chain was seen only a few times. Its cognate antigen is unknown. Germline CDR1 is SGHTA and CDR2 is FQGNSA. The length of the CDR3 is 16 residues. V was clipped by 0 bases and J by 6 bases, with 14 bases between them. This sample is part of a study of T cell repertoires in cytomegalovirus infection. Study-level information: As its CMV epitopes, the study selected recently identified HLA-C-restricted and well-studied HLA-B-restricted targets. It can be stated that public TCR beta signatures indicated CMV infection as well as a matching HLA type.

TCRdb recomputed calls from the reads with MiXCR, one row per CDR3 protein. The sample consists of approximately 50,000 distinct CDR3 sequences, around 20% of them appearing once. Points from the study as a whole: Cumulative frequency (of public TCR beta family members) identified carriers of CMV plus the relevant HLA. HLA-C-restricted TCR beta clonotypes specific for CMV led the ex vivo response.

This sequence originates from a human donor in good health (CMV status not recorded). Some clones in this sample may be carry-over from other donors' samples. The material sequenced was CD8+ T cells from cultured PBMCs, taken from culture after CMV antigen stimulation. The chain links TRBV7-2 to TRBJ1-4; unclear D gene. The CDR3 region is CASSLAERRPDEKLFF. The CDR3 DNA reads as TGTGCCAGCAGCTTAGCAGAGAGAAGACCGGATGAAAAACTGTTTTTT. Based on the CDR3 plus reference TRBV7-2 and TRBJ1-4, the full variable domain is GAGVSQSPSNKVTEKGKDVELRCDPISGHTALYWYRQSLGQGLEFLIYFQGNSAPDKSGLPSDRFSAERTGGSVSTLTIQRTQQEDSAVYLCASSLAERRPDEKLFFGSGTQLSVL.